The sequence of this TCR beta chain was determined in a study of shared clonotypes between healthy human individuals. There were no recent acute infections or vaccinations among the donors, who were healthy HIV-negative adults. The study separated CD4+ cells into CD45RA+ naive and CD45RA-negative memory subsets. Libraries were prepared by immunoSEQ multiplex PCR; TCRdb keeps only in-frame clonotypes and omits some of them. The data hold 980,000 or so clones, with over 75% observed a single time. The specimen was memory CD4+ T cells sorted from blood. Subset specified: CD45RA-negative fraction. This TCR came from a man aged 18 to 30 in good health.

The CDR3, as DNA: TGCGCCAGCAGCCGCCCGGCCGGGGATGGCTACACCTTC. The encoded protein is CASSRPAGDGYTF. This chain joins TRBV4-1 and TRBJ1-2; D gene unclear. Trimming pared 4 bases from V and 6 bases from J, leaving 12 bases between. The CDR3 extends over 13 amino acids. Germline loops: CDR1 MGHRA, CDR2 YSYEKL.